These T cell receptor beta chains were read from a single sample in a study of CD8+CD57+ T cells in acquired aplastic anemia. In TCRdb, the reads were re-called with MiXCR into one record per CDR3 protein. The sample holds roughly 290,000 distinct CDR3 sequences, approximately 60% seen once. Sequenced: sorted CD4+, CD8+, or CD8+CD57+ T cells (not recorded which) from PBMCs. These receptors all stem from a human donor with aplastic anemia. CDR3s include the opening cysteine and the closing phenylalanine or tryptophan. D genes are given only for firm matches. The size of a clone is reported for some rows only, either as once, few or many, or as a class for expanded clones.

TRBD2 TRBJ2-7 . 14 TRBV2 TGTGCCAGCAGGATGACTAGCGGGAGTCAGGAGCAGTACTTC CASRMTSGSQEQYF
. TRBJ1-2 . 15 TRBV7-8 TGTGCCAGCAGCTTGTACACCAGAGCTAACTATGGCTACACCTTC CASSLYTRANYGYTF
. TRBJ2-3 many 14 TRBV7-2 TGTGCCAGCAGCTTAGGCCCAACTAGAGATACGCAGTATTTT CASSLGPTRDTQYF
TRBD2 TRBJ2-1 many 15 TRBV13 TGTGCCAGCAGCTTGAGCGGGAGGCCCTACAGGGGGCAGTTCTTC CASSLSGRPYRGQFF
TRBD1 TRBJ2-6 . 17 TRBV7-9 TGTGCCAGCAGCTATAACACAGGGGGCTCTGGGGCCAACGTCCTGACTTTC CASSYNTGGSGANVLTF
. TRBJ2-1 . 16 TRBV7-3 TGTGCCAGCAGTTCGAACAGGGACTACCCCTACAATGAGCAGTTCTTC CASSSNRDYPYNEQFF
TRBD2 TRBJ2-1 . 14 TRBV27 TGTGCCAGCACTCTAGCGGGGAGGAACAATGAGCAGTTCTTC CASTLAGRNNEQFF
. TRBJ2-6 . 14 TRBV19 TGTGCCAGTAGTATAGATCGCGGGGCCAACGTCCTGACTTTC CASSIDRGANVLTF
TRBD1 TRBJ1-5 . 14 TRBV20-1 TGCAGTGCTAGAGATGAGGAGGGGGCGAAGACCCAGCATTTT CSARDEEGAKTQHF
. TRBJ1-5 . 15 TRBV10-3 TGTGCCAGCAGTGAAAGGGGTGGGGGCAATCAGCCCCAGCATTTT CASSERGGGNQPQHF
. TRBJ1-2 . 14 TRBV9 TGTGCCAGCAGCGCCACAGGACTAGGCTATGGCTACACCTTC CASSATGLGYGYTF
. TRBJ1-4 . 17 TRBV20-1 TGCAGTGCTAGAGATGATTCTAGCCCTCGTGGTAATGAAAAACTGTTTTTT CSARDDSSPRGNEKLFF
. TRBJ2-2 . 14 TRBV9 TGTGCCAGCAGCGAGGGAGGGGGCAACGGGGAGCTGTTTTTT CASSEGGGNGELFF
. TRBJ2-2 . 17 TRBV7-3 TGTGCCAGCAGCCCTTCAAGAAATAGCGGTCATGCCGGGGAGCTGTTTTTT CASSPSRNSGHAGELFF
. TRBJ2-3 many 15 TRBV10-3 TGTGCCATCAGTGAGTCCGCCGCTCGGTCGGATACGCAGTATTTT CAISESAARSDTQYF
. TRBJ1-6 . 14 TRBV2 TGTGCCAGCAGGGCGGGCCCCTTAGAGTCACCCCTCCACTTT CASRAGPLESPLHF
. TRBJ1-2 few 14 TRBV18 TGTGCCAGCTCACCACCGGTAGGATCCTATGGCTACACCTTC CASSPPVGSYGYTF
. TRBJ1-2 few 15 TRBV30 TGTGCCTGGAGTGTACCCGCGGGGGCCCCTTATGGCTACACCTTC CAWSVPAGAPYGYTF
TRBD1 TRBJ2-5 . 13 TRBV20-1 TGCAGTGCTACTGACAGGGTTGAGGAGACCCAGTACTTC CSATDRVEETQYF
TRBD1 TRBJ1-1 . 13 TRBV10-3 TGTGCCATCAGTTACGACAGGGGCACTGAAGCTTTCTTT CAISYDRGTEAFF
. TRBJ1-3 . 15 TRBV9 TGTGCCAGCAGCGTAGAGAGGGGAGCAGGAAACACCATATATTTT CASSVERGAGNTIYF
TRBD1 TRBJ2-7 many 13 TRBV14 TGTGCCAGCCGACGGGACAGCAACTACGAGCAGTACTTC CASRRDSNYEQYF
. TRBJ1-5 . 13 TRBV27 TGTGCCAGCAGTATTCAGGAGTTTGAGCCCCAGCATTTT CASSIQEFEPQHF
TRBD1 TRBJ2-1 once 16 TRBV15 TGTGCCACCAGCAGAGATCGGCCAGGGGGCTACAATGAGCAGTTCTTC CATSRDRPGGYNEQFF
TRBD2 TRBJ2-1 . 17 TRBV10-3 TGTGCCATCAGTGAGTCGATGGGACTAGCGGGAGGGCCTGAGCAGTTCTTC CAISESMGLAGGPEQFF
. TRBJ1-6 many 16 TRBV27 TGTGCCAGCAGTTCCTCGACAGCCTCCTATAATTCACCCCTCCACTTT CASSSSTASYNSPLHF
. TRBJ1-1 . 12 TRBV29-1 TGCAGCTCGACGCAGGGGAACACTGAAGCTTTCTTT CSSTQGNTEAFF
. TRBJ1-1 . 13 TRBV7-2 TGTGCCAGCGCCCAGGGTAGAGGCACTGAAGCTTTCTTT CASAQGRGTEAFF
. TRBJ2-7 . 14 TRBV9 TGTGCCAGCAGCGTAGAAACCTGGTCATACGAGCAGTACTTC CASSVETWSYEQYF
. TRBJ2-5 . 15 TRBV7-9 TGTGCCAGCAGCTTAGCGGCTCAGCAACAAGAGACCCAGTACTTC CASSLAAQQQETQYF
. TRBJ2-2 . 18 TRBV7-6 TGTGCCAGCAGCTGGGTTGTAGAAGGACACGAGAACACCGGGGAGCTGGTTTTT CASSWVVEGHENTGELVF
. TRBJ2-2 . 13 TRBV7-2 TGTGCCAGCAGCACCCCATTCACCGGGGAGCTGTTTTTT CASSTPFTGELFF
TRBD2 TRBJ2-1 . 16 TRBV7-9 TGTGCCAGCAGCTCCAGACTAGCGGGGGGGTACAATGAGCAGTTCTTC CASSSRLAGGYNEQFF
TRBD2 TRBJ2-7 . 15 TRBV5-1 TGCGCCAGCAGCTTTAGCGGGGGACAATCCTACGAGCAGTACTTC CASSFSGGQSYEQYF
TRBD1 TRBJ2-5 . 15 TRBV11-3 TGTGCCAGCAGCTTGGGGACAGGGTTCCGAGAGACCCAGTACTTC CASSLGTGFRETQYF
. TRBJ2-5 few 15 TRBV10-3 TGTGCCATCAGAGGGGACGGGGTTCAATTGGAGACCCAGTACTTC CAIRGDGVQLETQYF
. TRBJ2-7 . 12 TRBV30 TGTGCCTGGGGCTGGGGAGTATACGAGCAGTACTTC CAWGWGVYEQYF
. TRBJ2-2 few 17 TRBV7-2 TGTGCCAGCAGCTTACACCCAGGAAGCGAAGAGGGCGGGGAGCTGTTTTTT CASSLHPGSEEGGELFF
. TRBJ1-3 . 14 TRBV25-1 TGTGCCAGCCAACATGGTGGGGCTGGAAACACCATATATTTT CASQHGGAGNTIYF
. TRBJ1-4 . 15 TRBV7-2 TGTGCCAGCAGCTTAGTCGGCAGGGGAGAAGGAAAACTGTTTTTT CASSLVGRGEGKLFF
. TRBJ2-3 . 13 TRBV6-1 TGTGCCAGCAGTGGCCGACTATCTGATACGCAGTATTTT CASSGRLSDTQYF
. TRBJ2-7 . 11 TRBV6-5 TGTGCCAGCAATCGGGGCTACGAGCAGTACTTC CASNRGYEQYF